This TCR beta chain was recovered during a study of blood T cell repertoires in COVID-19. Background on the study: The analysed material was cDNA or gDNA that came from T cells, B-cell-depleted T cells, or PBMCs.

Germline V gene lookup returns CDR1 KGHDR and CDR2 SFDVKD. V was shortened by 1 base and J by 2 bases, with 10 bases between the two germline ends. This CDR3 spans 15 amino acids. The method was immunoSEQ multiplex PCR; TCRdb's version includes in-frame clones alone and lacks a portion of them. The table includes under 400,000 clones, 70% to 90% detected once. Sequenced sample: peripheral blood. V is TRBV24-1 and J is TRBJ2-5, with a weak D call TRBD1 (5 bases). The sequence was obtained from a woman aged 25 to 39 with COVID-19, enrolled during active disease. CDR3 nucleotide sequence: TGTGCCACCAGTGATTTCTTGACAGATCAAGAGACCCAGTACTTC. Residues: CATSDFLTDQETQYF.